These 26 T cell receptor beta chains were sequenced from one sample in a study of cytomegalovirus exposure and HLA in healthy donors. PCR employed 60 Vbeta and 13 Jbeta primers. The protocol was immunoSEQ multiplex PCR, while the TCRdb copy is restricted to in-frame clones and leaves out a portion. The table includes over 60,000 clones, roughly 75% detected once. What was sequenced was PBMCs. Source of these receptors: a woman aged 25 to 39 in good health and CMV-seropositive.

The chain links TRBV19 to TRBJ1-5; the D gene is possibly TRBD1 (6 bases). This CDR3 comprises 15 residues. The V gene's germline CDR1 is LNHDA and CDR2 SQIVND (reference sequence). V shed 4 bases and J shed 2 bases, with 12 bases lying between them. The CDR3 DNA follows: TGTGCCAGTAGTAGGACAGCTAAAGGCAATCAGCCCCAGCATTTT. Translated, it gives CASSRTAKGNQPQHF.

V and J are TRBV15 and TRBJ1-2; D gene uncertain. The CDR3 totals 15 residues. The V end was cut by 0 bases, the J end by 3 bases, with 11 bases between. Germline V gene lookup returns CDR1 LNHNV and CDR2 YYDKDF (reference sequence). The CDR3 DNA reads as TGTGCCACCAGCAGAGAAACATCTCCCTACTATGGCTACACCTTC. Translated, it gives CATSRETSPYYGYTF. The full variable domain, with the rest looked up from reference TRBV15 and TRBJ1-2, is DAMVIQNPRYQVTQFGKPVTLSCSQTLNHNVMYWYQQKSSQAPKLLFHYYDKDFNNEADTPDNFQSRRPNTSFCFLDIRSPGLGDTAMYLCATSRETSPYYGYTFGSGTRLTVV.

The chain combines TRBV27 with TRBJ1-5, with D perhaps TRBD1 (6 bases). V lost 3 bases to trimming and J lost 4 bases, with 13 bases between them. This CDR3 comprises 15 residues. CDR1 MNHEY and CDR2 SMNVEV come from the germline V gene (reference sequence). Here the CDR3 reads CASSFQGIENQPQHF. The CDR3 nucleotides read TGTGCCAGCAGTTTCCAGGGGATCGAGAATCAGCCCCAGCATTTT.

V gene TRBV7-9 combines with J gene TRBJ1-1; TRBD1 aligns across 9 bases. With 5 bases clipped from V and 4 bases from J, the junction kept 5 bases outside the gene matches. This CDR3 has 14 residues. Germline values: CDR1 SEHNR, CDR2 FQNEAQ (reference sequence). The CDR3 loop reads CASSPDRGFTEAFF. The CDR3 nucleotides read TGTGCCAGCAGCCCGGACAGGGGATTCACTGAAGCTTTCTTT.

The chain uses TRBV29-1 and TRBJ1-2, with 10 bases lining up with TRBD1. This CDR3 region has 14 residues. The V and J ends lost 7 bases and 4 bases, in that order; junction bases with no gene match: 9. Germline V gene lookup returns CDR1 SQVTM and CDR2 ANQGSEA. CDR3 residues: CSAGPGTGAYGYTF. Here the CDR3 DNA reads TGCAGCGCCGGACCCGGGACAGGGGCCTATGGCTACACCTTC. The full variable domain, its missing parts supplied by reference TRBV29-1 and TRBJ1-2, is SAVISQKPSRDICQRGTSLTIQCQVDSQVTMMFWYRQQPGQSLTLIATANQGSEATYESGFVIDKFPISRPNLTFSTLTVSNMSPEDSSIYLCSAGPGTGAYGYTFGSGTRLTVV.

The J gene is TRBJ2-2, the V gene TRBV28, with 14 nucleotides matching TRBD2. CDR1 MDHEN and CDR2 SYDVKM come from the germline V gene. V trimming: 10 bases; J trimming: 7 bases; junction bases outside the gene matches: 11. This CDR3 comprises 16 residues. The DNA for the CDR3 is TGTGCCATCGAGGGACTAGCGGGGGTCGAAGGCGGGGAGCTGTTTTTT. Encoded protein: CAIEGLAGVEGGELFF.

This clone was detected only a few times. This chain joins TRBV2 and TRBJ2-7; no reliable D call. The V gene lost 4 bases and the J gene lost 0 bases, with 10 bases spanning the gap. This CDR3 region has 14 residues. Germline V gene lookup returns CDR1 SNHLY and CDR2 FYNNEI. The CDR3, as DNA: TGTGCCAGCAGTGGGCGACTGGGCTCCTACGAGCAGTACTTC. Encoded protein: CASSGRLGSYEQYF.

This clone was recorded a few times. The V and J genes are TRBV12-5 and TRBJ2-5; D perhaps matches TRBD1 (6 bases). The CDR3 is 16 amino acids. V gave up 2 bases and J gave up 4 bases, with 17 bases separating them. Germline loops: CDR1 LGHNT, CDR2 FRNRAP. Written as DNA, the CDR3 is TGTGCTAGTGGTTTGTCCCGTCTGGGGGCCGCAGAGACCCAGTACTTC. This sequence encodes CASGLSRLGAAETQYF.

The rearrangement uses TRBV20-1 and TRBJ2-4, with D tentatively TRBD2 (6 bases). The V end lost 6 bases, the J end lost 4 bases, and 7 bases lay between the germline ends. Germline loops: CDR1 DFQATT, CDR2 SNEGSKA (reference sequence). The CDR3 is 11 residues long. CDR3 in amino acids: CSAGRKNIQYF. As DNA, the CDR3 is TGCAGTGCGGGGAGGAAAAACATTCAGTACTTC.

The V and J genes are TRBV28 and TRBJ2-2; 9 bases are a match to TRBD1. Unmatched junction bases numbered 7, after V lost 6 bases and J lost 5 bases. Germline V gives CDR1 MDHEN, CDR2 SYDVKM. There are 15 residues in the CDR3. This CDR3 reads CASRAQGAGTGELFF. CDR3 nucleotide sequence: TGTGCCAGCAGGGCACAGGGGGCAGGAACCGGGGAGCTGTTTTTT.

The rearrangement links TRBV18 to TRBJ1-5, with D hard to call. V dropped 5 bases and J dropped 7 bases, with 15 bases sitting between them. The CDR3 has 14 amino acids. Germline V lookup: CDR1 KGHSH, CDR2 LQKENI. The CDR3, as DNA: TGTGCCAGCTCAGGGCGCACAGCAGACCAGCCCCAGCATTTT. It encodes CASSGRTADQPQHF.

J is TRBJ2-5 and V is TRBV27, with 8 bases matching TRBD2. V was clipped by 7 bases and J by 0 bases; unmatched bases: 1. CDR3 size: 13 residues. CDR1 is MNHEY and CDR2 is SMNVEV in the germline V gene (reference sequence). The CDR3: CASKGLDQETQYF. The CDR3 DNA is TGTGCCAGCAAGGGACTAGACCAAGAGACCCAGTACTTC.

This sequence joins TRBV2 and TRBJ2-7, with TRBD2 identical over 12 bases. With 3 bases clipped from V and 3 bases from J, the junction kept 3 bases outside the gene matches. Germline V lookup: CDR1 SNHLY, CDR2 FYNNEI. The CDR3 runs 15 residues. CDR3 nucleotides: TGTGCCAGCAGTGAGGGACTAGCGGGTGACTACGAGCAGTACTTC. Its protein product is CASSEGLAGDYEQYF.

The CDR3 DNA is TGTGCCAGCAGCGTAGGAGGACAGGGACCTGGAAACACCATATATTTT. This encodes CASSVGGQGPGNTIYF. The chain is built from TRBV9 and TRBJ1-3; 8 bases are a match to TRBD1. The CDR3 sequence is 16 residues long. Germline assignment: CDR1 SGDLS and CDR2 YYNGEE. Trimming at V came to 0 bases and at J to 2 bases, leaving 4 bases not matched to a gene. The full variable domain, in which reference TRBV9 and TRBJ1-3 provide the parts outside the CDR3, is DSGVTQTPKHLITATGQRVTLRCSPRSGDLSVYWYQQSLDQGLQFLIQYYNGEERAKGNILERFSAQQFPDLHSELNLSSLELGDSALYFCASSVGGQGPGNTIYFGEGSWLTVV.

The V and J genes are TRBV28 and TRBJ1-1, with TRBD1 identical over 7 bases. The CDR3 totals 14 residues. With V trimmed by 3 bases and J by 1 base, 2 bases remained unmatched. Germline V CDR1 and CDR2: MDHEN, SYDVKM. This chain's CDR3 is CASSLGQSNTEAFF. In nucleotides, the CDR3 is TGTGCCAGCAGTTTGGGACAGTCGAACACTGAAGCTTTCTTT.

This clone was detected a few times. The chain has TRBV7-9 and TRBJ2-7; 9 positions match TRBD2. With 5 bases clipped from V and 0 bases from J, the junction kept 11 bases outside the gene matches. The CDR3 sequence is 17 residues long. The germline CDR1 and CDR2 sequences are SEHNR and FQNEAQ (reference sequence). CDR3 DNA: TGTGCCAGCAGCGGGACTAGCTCGCCCCAGAGCTCCTACGAGCAGTACTTC. This translates into CASSGTSSPQSSYEQYF.

The chain carries TRBV19 and TRBJ2-1, with 9 bases identical to TRBD2. CDR1 is LNHDA and CDR2 is SQIVND in the germline V gene (reference sequence). V shed 4 bases, J shed 0 bases, and the junction held 22 bases outside the gene matches. The CDR3 extends over 22 amino acids. The CDR3 spells CASSTRTPGPVLGLASYNEQFF. In nucleotides, the CDR3 is TGTGCCAGTAGTACTCGTACACCGGGGCCCGTGCTGGGACTAGCCTCCTACAATGAGCAGTTCTTC.

The chain uses TRBV7-6 and TRBJ2-2; 9 nucleotides agree with TRBD1. V was pared by 5 bases and J by 2 bases, with 6 bases of the junction left unmatched. Germline V lookup: CDR1 SGHVS, CDR2 FNYEAQ. CDR3 length: 16 amino acids. In DNA, the CDR3 is TGTGCCAGCAGCATCGGGACAGGGAGAAACACCGGGGAGCTGTTTTTT. Its protein is CASSIGTGRNTGELFF. The full variable domain, rest sourced from reference TRBV7-6 and TRBJ2-2, is GAGVSQSPRYKVTKRGQDVALRCDPISGHVSLYWYRQALGQGPEFLTYFNYEAQQDKSGLPNDRFSAERPEGSISTLTIQRTEQRDSAMYRCASSIGTGRNTGELFFGEGSRLTVL.

The V call is TRBV6-5, the J call TRBJ2-3; 7 nucleotides match TRBD2. With 6 bases clipped from V and 2 bases from J, the junction kept 5 bases outside the gene matches. CDR1 is MNHEY and CDR2 is SVGAGI in the germline V gene. The CDR3 consists of 14 residues. The chain's CDR3 is CASSPGRITDTQYF. CDR3 DNA: TGTGCCAGCAGCCCCGGGAGGATCACAGATACGCAGTATTTT.

In this sample, this clone turned up a few times. This chain links TRBV30 with TRBJ1-6; D not resolved. Germline CDR1 GTSNPN, CDR2 SVGIG (reference sequence). Between the trimmed V and J ends, which lost 5 bases and 7 bases, there was a span of 12 bases. There are 13 residues in the CDR3. The CDR3 DNA reads TGTGCCTGGGAGCCGACCAGGAATTCACCCCTCCACTTT. Translation gives CAWEPTRNSPLHF.

The rearrangement joins TRBV2 to TRBJ2-1; D possibly corresponds to TRBD2 (6 bases). The V end lost 5 bases, the J end lost 0 bases, and 14 bases lay between the germline ends. CDR3 length: 16 residues. Germline lookup yields CDR1 SNHLY and CDR2 FYNNEI. Here the CDR3 DNA reads TGTGCCAGCAGTCGACCTACCGGGAGCTCCTACAATGAGCAGTTCTTC. Translated, it gives CASSRPTGSSYNEQFF.

The CDR3 protein is CASTPGSGSVGEQYF. CDR3 coding DNA: TGTGCCAGTACCCCCGGGAGCGGGAGTGTAGGGGAGCAGTACTTC. The genes are TRBV19 and TRBJ2-7; the match to TRBD2 covers 8 bases. Trimming at V came to 7 bases and at J to 7 bases, leaving 15 bases not matched to a gene. The CDR3 is 15 residues long. Per germline, CDR1 LNHDA and CDR2 SQIVND (reference sequence). Full variable domain (rest looked up from reference TRBV19 and TRBJ2-7): DGGITQSPKYLFRKEGQNVTLSCEQNLNHDAMYWYRQDPGQGLRLIYYSQIVNDFQKGDIAEGYSVSREKKESFPLTVTSAQKNPTAFYLCASTPGSGSVGEQYFGPGTRLTVT.

The chain joins TRBV5-8 to TRBJ1-4, with 8 positions matching TRBD1. V gave up 3 bases and J gave up 4 bases; unmatched junction bases: 2. Germline loops: CDR1 SGHTS, CDR2 YDEGEE. The CDR3 is 14 residues long. The CDR3 region is CASSWDRSNEKLFF. In nucleotides, the CDR3 is TGTGCCAGCAGCTGGGACAGGAGTAATGAAAAACTGTTTTTT.

This clone was seen once. This chain connects TRBV10-3 to TRBJ2-3; 8 bases fit TRBD2. Germline lookup yields CDR1 ENHRY and CDR2 SYGVKD. Losses at the gene ends were 4 bases for V and 0 bases for J; bases not matched to a gene: 0. The CDR3 extends over 14 amino acids. As DNA, the CDR3 is TGTGCCATCAGTGCTAGCGGGAGCACAGATACGCAGTATTTT. It is translated as CAISASGSTDTQYF.

The chain has TRBV28 and TRBJ2-5; TRBD1 might be the D (6 bases). The germline V gene encodes CDR1 MDHEN and CDR2 SYDVKM. This CDR3 is built from 15 residues. The V gene lost 5 bases and the J gene lost 4 bases, with 17 bases spanning the gap. The CDR3 region is CASSLGGRGRETQYF. The CDR3, as DNA: TGTGCCAGCAGTCTAGGGGGTAGGGGACGAGAGACCCAGTACTTC.

V gene TRBV7-6 combines with J gene TRBJ2-5; 7 bases fit TRBD2. There are 16 residues in the CDR3. From germline, CDR1 is SGHVS and CDR2 FNYEAQ. V trimming: 3 bases; J trimming: 5 bases; junction bases outside the gene matches: 12. The CDR3 is CASSFIPGGTGETQYF. The CDR3 coding sequence is TGTGCCAGCAGCTTCATTCCGGGAGGAACGGGGGAGACCCAGTACTTC.